The sample holds one count of the clone carrying this T cell receptor beta chain. This specimen comes from a study of CD8+ T cells in alopecia areata. Sequencing relied on a cDNA template that was reverse transcribed from extracted RNA. Some clones are missing from TCRdb's copy, which holds only in-frame ones; the method was immunoSEQ multiplex PCR. Of under 350,000 clones in the sample, 55% to 75% were seen once. V was trimmed by 2 bases and J by 7 bases, leaving 14 bases between them. This CDR3 spans 14 amino acids. CDR1 is MNHEY and CDR2 is SVGAGI in the germline V gene. The treatment is: oral pan-JAK inhibitor, 5-10 mg twice daily. Samples from alopecia areata patients were lesional scalp punch biopsies and peripheral blood.

The sequencing used CD4+ T cells sorted from blood, collected at week 24, from a patient treated with tofacitinib. The chain has TRBV6-5 and TRBJ1-2; D remains ambiguous. This TCR derives from a human donor with alopecia areata. This CDR3 is CASSYLSAEGGYTF. The CDR3 DNA reads as TGTGCCAGCAGTTACCTATCAGCGGAGGGTGGCTACACCTTC.